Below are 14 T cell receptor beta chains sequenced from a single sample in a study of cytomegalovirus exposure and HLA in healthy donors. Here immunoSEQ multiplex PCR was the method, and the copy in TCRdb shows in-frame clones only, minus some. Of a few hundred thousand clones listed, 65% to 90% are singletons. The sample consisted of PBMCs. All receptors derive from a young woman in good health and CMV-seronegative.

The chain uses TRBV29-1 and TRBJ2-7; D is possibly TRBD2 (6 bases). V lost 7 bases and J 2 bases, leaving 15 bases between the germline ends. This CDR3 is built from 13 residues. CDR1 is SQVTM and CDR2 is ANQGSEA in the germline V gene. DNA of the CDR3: TGCAGCGCATTATGGGGGGTTCCCTACGAGCAGTACTTC. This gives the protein CSALWGVPYEQYF.

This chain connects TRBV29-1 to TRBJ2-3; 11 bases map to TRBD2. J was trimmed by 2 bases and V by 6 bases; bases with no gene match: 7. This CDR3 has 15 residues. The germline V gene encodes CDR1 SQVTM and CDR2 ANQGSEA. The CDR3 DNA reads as TGCAGCGTCAACTTAGCGGGAGGGACCACAGATACGCAGTATTTT. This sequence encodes CSVNLAGGTTDTQYF.

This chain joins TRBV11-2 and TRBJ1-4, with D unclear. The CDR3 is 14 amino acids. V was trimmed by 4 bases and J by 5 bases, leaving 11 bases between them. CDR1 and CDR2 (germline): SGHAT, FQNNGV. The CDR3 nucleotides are TGTGCCAGCAGCTCCTCGGGAGCCAATGAAAAACTGTTTTTT. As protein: CASSSSGANEKLFF.

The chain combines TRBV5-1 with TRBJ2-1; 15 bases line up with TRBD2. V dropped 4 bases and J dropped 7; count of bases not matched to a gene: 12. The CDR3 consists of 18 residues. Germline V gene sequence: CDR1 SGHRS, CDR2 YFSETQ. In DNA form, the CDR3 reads TGCGCCAGCAGCCCAGGGACTAGCGGGAGGCCACCCGTAAATGAGCAGTTCTTC. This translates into CASSPGTSGRPPVNEQFF.

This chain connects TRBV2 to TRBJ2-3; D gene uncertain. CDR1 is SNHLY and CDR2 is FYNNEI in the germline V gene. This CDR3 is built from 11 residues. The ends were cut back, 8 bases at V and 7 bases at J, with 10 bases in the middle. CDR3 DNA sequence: TGTGCCAGCGCTAACAGTCATACGCAGTATTTT. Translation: CASANSHTQYF.

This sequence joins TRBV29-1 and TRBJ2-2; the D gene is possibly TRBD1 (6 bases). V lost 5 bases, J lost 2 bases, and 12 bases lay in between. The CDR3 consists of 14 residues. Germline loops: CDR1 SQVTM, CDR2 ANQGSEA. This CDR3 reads CSVIDRPNTGELFF. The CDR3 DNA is TGCAGCGTTATAGACAGGCCAAACACCGGGGAGCTGTTTTTT.

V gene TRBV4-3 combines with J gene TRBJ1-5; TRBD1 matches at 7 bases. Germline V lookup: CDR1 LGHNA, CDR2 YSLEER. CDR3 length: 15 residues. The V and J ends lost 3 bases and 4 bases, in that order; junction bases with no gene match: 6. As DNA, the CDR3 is TGCGCCAGCAGCCAGGATAGGGACAGTAATCAGCCCCAGCATTTT. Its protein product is CASSQDRDSNQPQHF.

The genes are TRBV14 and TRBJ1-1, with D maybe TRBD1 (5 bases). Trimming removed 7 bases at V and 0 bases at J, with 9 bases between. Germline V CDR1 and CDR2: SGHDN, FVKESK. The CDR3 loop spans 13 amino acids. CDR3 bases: TGTGCCAGCAAGGACAAACTGAACACTGAAGCTTTCTTT. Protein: CASKDKLNTEAFF.

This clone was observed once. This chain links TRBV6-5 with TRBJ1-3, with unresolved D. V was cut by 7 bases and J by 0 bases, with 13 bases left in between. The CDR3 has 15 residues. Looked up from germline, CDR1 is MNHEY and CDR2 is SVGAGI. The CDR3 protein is CASTYEGSSGNTIYF. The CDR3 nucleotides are TGTGCCAGCACCTACGAAGGGAGCTCTGGAAACACCATATATTTT.

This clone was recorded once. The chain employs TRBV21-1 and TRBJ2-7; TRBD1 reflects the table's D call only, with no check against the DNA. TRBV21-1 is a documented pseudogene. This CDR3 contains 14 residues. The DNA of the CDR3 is TGTGCCAGCAGCAAAGCGGGCACCTACTACGAGCAGTACTTC. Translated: CASSKAGTYYEQYF.

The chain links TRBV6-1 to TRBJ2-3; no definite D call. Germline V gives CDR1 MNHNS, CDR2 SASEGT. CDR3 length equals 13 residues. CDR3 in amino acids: CVMRRAVTDTQYF. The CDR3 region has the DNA TGTGTCATGCGGCGCGCTGTCACAGATACGCAGTATTTT.

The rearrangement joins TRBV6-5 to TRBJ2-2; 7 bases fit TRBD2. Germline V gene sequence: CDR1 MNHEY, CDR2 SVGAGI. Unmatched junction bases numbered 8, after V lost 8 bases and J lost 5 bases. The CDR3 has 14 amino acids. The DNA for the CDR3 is TGTGCCAGCTGGAAGCGGGAAAGGACCGGGGAGCTGTTTTTT. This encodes CASWKRERTGELFF.

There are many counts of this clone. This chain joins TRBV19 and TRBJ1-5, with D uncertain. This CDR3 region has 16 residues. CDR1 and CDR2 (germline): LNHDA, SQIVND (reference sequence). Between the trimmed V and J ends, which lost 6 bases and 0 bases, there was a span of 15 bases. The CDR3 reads CASSGGEYGSNQPQHF. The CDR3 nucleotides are TGTGCCAGTAGCGGCGGGGAGTATGGTAGCAATCAGCCCCAGCATTTT.

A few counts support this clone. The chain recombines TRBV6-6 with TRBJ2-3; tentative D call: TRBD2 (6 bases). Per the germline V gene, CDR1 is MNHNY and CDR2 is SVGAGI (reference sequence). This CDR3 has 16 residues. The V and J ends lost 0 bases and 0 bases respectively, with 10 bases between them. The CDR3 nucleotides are TGTGCCAGCAGTTACTCGGGCGGGGTGAGCACAGATACGCAGTATTTT. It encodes CASSYSGGVSTDTQYF.